This T cell receptor beta chain was sequenced for a study of beta chain features in type 1 diabetes. Of the isolated RNA, all was reverse transcribed, and so the sequenced material was expressed TCRB transcripts. The data were produced by immunoSEQ multiplex PCR, yet TCRdb's version contains in-frame clones alone and is incomplete. The sample shows 140,000 to 150,000 clones, about 44% of them seen only once. The CDR3 is made up of 13 amino acids. Trimming removed 0 bases from V and 10 bases from J, with 10 bases in between. Germline loops: CDR1 SGHTA, CDR2 FQGTGA. The sequence was collected from a man between 18 and 35 years old in good health. The sample was Tregs from blood. The V call is TRBV7-3, the J call TRBJ2-1, with D tentatively TRBD1 (6 bases). The CDR3 region has the DNA TGTGCCAGCAGCTTAACGGTCAGGGGCGAGCAGTTCTTC. This sequence encodes CASSLTVRGEQFF.